Following are 6 T cell receptor beta chains from one sample sequenced in a study of shared clonotypes between healthy human individuals. The protocol was immunoSEQ multiplex PCR, while the TCRdb copy is restricted to in-frame clones and leaves out a portion. Among 2,100,000 or so clones listed, 95% were seen once. The sample taken for sequencing was naive CD4+ T cells sorted from blood. Subset meaning: CD45RA+ positively selected. These receptors came from a young man in good health.

V usage is TRBV7-9 and J usage is TRBJ2-3; TRBD2 agrees at 7 bases. The germline gives CDR1 SEHNR, CDR2 FQNEAQ (reference sequence). This CDR3 has 15 amino acids. The junction had 7 bases not matched to a gene; V was cut back by 5 bases and J by 2 bases. DNA for the CDR3: TGTGCCAGCAGCAGGCGGGCGGGAGCCACAGATACGCAGTATTTT. This codes for CASSRRAGATDTQYF. The entire variable domain, with the rest obtained from reference TRBV7-9 and TRBJ2-3, is as follows: DTGVSQNPRHKITKRGQNVTFRCDPISEHNRLYWYRQTLGQGPEFLTYFQNEAQLEKSRLLSDRFSAERPKGSFSTLEIQRTEQGDSAMYLCASSRRAGATDTQYFGPGTRLTVL.

The rearrangement joins TRBV4-1 to TRBJ2-7; D remains ambiguous. CDR1 and CDR2 from the germline V gene are MGHRA and YSYEKL. V was shortened by 0 bases and J by 0 bases, with 12 bases between the two germline ends. There are 16 residues in the CDR3. The CDR3 region has the DNA TGCGCCAGCAGCCAAGATACGGCAGAAATCTCCTACGAGCAGTACTTC. The encoded protein is CASSQDTAEISYEQYF.

This chain joins TRBV5-1 and TRBJ1-2; D uncertain. Germline V lookup: CDR1 SGHRS, CDR2 YFSETQ. Trimming left V 4 bases short and J 4 bases short, with 11 bases between. The CDR3 length is 13 residues. The CDR3 loop is CASSQDVLYGYTF. The CDR3, as DNA: TGCGCCAGCAGCCAGGACGTTCTCTATGGCTACACCTTC. Variable domain in full (rest from reference TRBV5-1 and TRBJ1-2): KAGVTQTPRYLIKTRGQQVTLSCSPISGHRSVSWYQQTPGQGLQFLFEYFSETQRNKGNFPGRFSGRQFSNSRSEMNVSTLELGDSALYLCASSQDVLYGYTFGSGTRLTVV.

A few counts support this clone. The V call is TRBV2, the J call TRBJ1-2; 7 nucleotides match TRBD1. Germline-derived CDR1 and CDR2 are SNHLY and FYNNEI. This CDR3 is 10 amino acids long. Germline trimming cut 8 bases from V and 8 bases from J; bases unmatched to any gene: 2. The CDR3 region has the DNA TGTGCCAGCCTGGGACAGGGCTACACCTTC. This codes for CASLGQGYTF.

J is TRBJ2-7 and V is TRBV4-1; 9 bases line up with TRBD2. The germline V gene has CDR1 MGHRA and CDR2 YSYEKL. The V segment lost 0 bases and the J segment 0 bases; nucleotides outside the gene matches: 6. CDR3 size: 17 residues. The DNA of the CDR3 is TGCGCCAGCAGCCAAGATAAGTCAGCGGGAGGCTCCTACGAGCAGTACTTC. Amino acids: CASSQDKSAGGSYEQYF.

This chain joins TRBV2 and TRBJ2-7; D is ambiguous. Trimming left V 5 bases short and J 7 bases short, with 21 bases between. The CDR3 consists of 15 residues. Germline V gives CDR1 SNHLY, CDR2 FYNNEI. In nucleotides, the CDR3 is TGTGCCAGCAGTCGCAATTACGGGCCGACGGGTGAGCAGTACTTC. This translates into CASSRNYGPTGEQYF.